The entry that follows covers one T cell receptor (beta chain) sequence. The CDR3 has 18 amino acids. The germline V and J ends were trimmed by 5 bases and 2 bases, with 21 bases remaining between them. Germline assignment: CDR1 MNHEY and CDR2 SMNVEV (reference sequence). TCRdb's table, derived via immunoSEQ multiplex PCR, lists solely in-frame clones and lacks some. The data hold around 1.9 million clones, with around 93% observed a single time. This sample is drawn from a study of shared clonotypes between healthy human individuals. In the study overall: The composition of the donors was a couple of women and three men aged 18 to 49.

The naive CD8 population came from CD45RO-negative cells selected for CCR7, without terminally differentiated effector memory CD45RA+ cells. This TCR came from a man between 18 and 29 years old in good health. Some clones in this sample may be carry-over from other donors' samples. The V and J genes are TRBV27 and TRBJ1-4; D may be TRBD1 (5 bases). Material for sequencing was naive CD8+ T cells from PBMCs. CDR3: CASSPPPTAGGTNEKLFF. CDR3 in DNA: TGTGCCAGCAGTCCCCCCCCGACAGCCGGGGGGACTAATGAAAAACTGTTTTTT.